The 29 T cell receptor beta chains below all came from one sample that was sequenced in a study of shared clonotypes between healthy human individuals (dated by TCRdb to the early 2020s). CD8 naive samples consisted of CD45RO-negative cells that were positively selected for CCR7, yielding a CD45RA+CCR7+ population without TemRA cells. The library was obtained by the immunoSEQ multiplex PCR assay. Entries here come from immuneACCESS through TCRdb and include only in-frame sequences with V and J called. Some clones fail to appear in such tables; in the studies checked, an unresolved V gene covers under half of the shortfall, and the cause of the remainder is unknown. Here the sample has millions of clones; roughly 91% occur a single time. The leading ten clones occupy approximately 1.7% of the sample. Sample: naive CD8+ T cells from PBMCs. The cell subset or site label for this specimen denotes: CD45RA+CCR7+. The receptors come from a man between 18 and 29 years old in good health. Some clones in this sample may be carry-over from other donors' samples.

The J gene is TRBJ2-3, the V gene TRBV7-4; 12 bases fit TRBD2. Germline trimming cut 3 bases from V and 3 bases from J; bases unmatched to any gene: 13. Germline loops: CDR1 SGHVT, CDR2 SQSDAQ. The CDR3 contains 19 residues. The CDR3 protein is CASSLPSGRAVGGTDTQYF. CDR3 nucleotides: TGTGCCAGCAGCTTGCCTAGCGGGAGGGCTGTCGGCGGAACAGATACGCAGTATTTT.

This sequence joins TRBV28 and TRBJ2-1; D may be TRBD1 (6 bases). V dropped 7 bases and J dropped 2 bases, with 24 bases sitting between them. The CDR3 has 18 residues. Germline values: CDR1 MDHEN, CDR2 SYDVKM. CDR3 region: CASTWRAGESHAYNEQFF. CDR3 coding DNA: TGTGCCAGCACATGGCGGGCAGGGGAATCTCACGCCTACAATGAGCAGTTCTTC.

The V gene is TRBV19, the J gene TRBJ2-1; the D gene is possibly TRBD1 (6 bases). Trimming removed 1 base from V and 4 bases from J, with 11 bases in between. The CDR3 extends over 15 amino acids. Germline CDR1 LNHDA, CDR2 SQIVND (reference sequence). CDR3 protein: CASSIVRQVYNEQFF. CDR3 in DNA: TGTGCCAGTAGTATAGTAAGACAGGTATACAATGAGCAGTTCTTC.

The J gene is TRBJ2-7, the V gene TRBV29-1; D unclear. CDR3 length: 11 residues. CDR1 is SQVTM, CDR2 ANQGSEA, per germline. Trimming removed 3 bases from V and 2 bases from J, with 5 bases in between. The CDR3 region has the DNA TGCAGCGTTGATATTGCCTACGAGCAGTACTTC. Amino acids: CSVDIAYEQYF.

This chain links TRBV2 with TRBJ2-7; TRBD2 matches at 10 bases. The CDR3 contains 16 residues. V lost 3 bases to trimming and J lost 4 bases; unmatched junction nucleotides: 9. Germline V lookup: CDR1 SNHLY, CDR2 FYNNEI. In nucleotides, the CDR3 is TGTGCCAGCAGTGAGTCTAGCGGGAGAGTTAGGTACGAGCAGTACTTC. Encoded protein: CASSESSGRVRYEQYF.

The rearrangement joins TRBV9 to TRBJ1-1, with a possible D match to TRBD1 (5 bases). The ends were cut back, 0 bases at V and 2 bases at J, with 20 bases in the middle. The CDR3 extends over 18 amino acids. Germline CDR1 SGDLS, CDR2 YYNGEE. The CDR3 coding sequence is TGTGCCAGCAGCGTAGCTATATCGGGGCCATGGGATAACACTGAAGCTTTCTTT. This translates into CASSVAISGPWDNTEAFF.

This chain links TRBV7-9 with TRBJ2-1; possibly TRBD2 for D (6 bases). The CDR3 extends over 16 amino acids. Germline-derived CDR1 and CDR2 are SEHNR and FQNEAQ (reference sequence). V dropped 1 base and J dropped 7 bases, with 17 bases sitting between them. CDR3 in DNA: TGTGCCAGCAGCTTAGGAACTAGCCCTTCAAGTAATGAGCAGTTCTTC. Protein sequence: CASSLGTSPSSNEQFF.

The rearrangement joins TRBV19 to TRBJ2-5; 8 bases map to TRBD1. CDR3 length: 14 amino acids. Germline V gene lookup returns CDR1 LNHDA and CDR2 SQIVND (reference sequence). V gave up 5 bases and J gave up 1 base; unmatched junction bases: 3. The CDR3 DNA follows: TGTGCCAGTAGTGACGACAGGGGCCAAGAGACCCAGTACTTC. Its protein is CASSDDRGQETQYF.

The count of this clone is one. This chain uses TRBV5-1 with TRBJ2-7, with a possible D match to TRBD1 (6 bases). Germline V gives CDR1 SGHRS, CDR2 YFSETQ. The V gene lost 0 bases and the J gene lost 1 base, with 20 bases spanning the gap. The CDR3 covers 18 residues. CDR3 protein: CASSLGWDTPFWSYEQYF. CDR3 nucleotide sequence: TGCGCCAGCAGCTTGGGGTGGGACACCCCCTTTTGGTCCTACGAGCAGTACTTC.

This clone was detected only once. CDR3 residues: CATSQLAGTYNEQFF. The DNA for the CDR3 is TGTGCCACCAGCCAACTAGCGGGAACCTACAATGAGCAGTTCTTC. The J gene is TRBJ2-1, the V gene TRBV15; 10 nucleotides line up with TRBD2. V was pared by 5 bases and J by 2 bases, with 3 bases of the junction left unmatched. In germline, CDR1 is LNHNV, CDR2 YYDKDF (reference sequence). This CDR3 region has 15 residues. Drawing the rest from reference TRBV15 and TRBJ2-1, the complete variable domain is DAMVIQNPRYQVTQFGKPVTLSCSQTLNHNVMYWYQQKSSQAPKLLFHYYDKDFNNEADTPDNFQSRRPNTSFCFLDIRSPGLGDTAMYLCATSQLAGTYNEQFFGPGTRLTVL.

The chain uses TRBV4-1 and TRBJ1-1; 12 bases fit TRBD1. The CDR3 has 17 residues. CDR1 and CDR2 from the germline V gene are MGHRA and YSYEKL. The ends lost 1 base at V and 7 bases at J; junction bases unmatched: 10. The CDR3 protein is CASSQVPRGTGGHEAFF. CDR3 DNA sequence: TGCGCCAGCAGCCAAGTCCCCCGCGGGACAGGGGGCCATGAAGCTTTCTTT.

J is TRBJ2-1 and V is TRBV7-9, with D perhaps TRBD1 or TRBD2 (6 bases each). V lost 3 bases and J lost 6, with 12 bases in between. The CDR3 is made up of 14 amino acids. Germline CDR1 reads SEHNR; CDR2 reads FQNEAQ (reference sequence). Here the CDR3 DNA reads TGTGCCAGCAGCTTTTCGGGGGCCCCCAATGAGCAGTTCTTC. It yields the protein CASSFSGAPNEQFF. The full variable domain, in which reference TRBV7-9 and TRBJ2-1 provide the parts outside the CDR3, is DTGVSQNPRHKITKRGQNVTFRCDPISEHNRLYWYRQTLGQGPEFLTYFQNEAQLEKSRLLSDRFSAERPKGSFSTLEIQRTEQGDSAMYLCASSFSGAPNEQFFGPGTRLTVL.

J is TRBJ2-1 and V is TRBV14, with TRBD2 as a possible D gene (6 bases). The germline V and J ends were trimmed by 1 base and 4 bases, with 11 bases remaining between them. The V gene's germline CDR1 is SGHDN and CDR2 FVKESK. The CDR3 covers 15 residues. The CDR3 DNA reads as TGTGCCAGCAGCCAAGGCCCGGGACTTTACAATGAGCAGTTCTTC. Translated: CASSQGPGLYNEQFF.

This rearrangement joins TRBV5-1 to TRBJ2-7, with D unclear. V was trimmed by 5 bases and J by 2 bases, leaving 11 bases between them. This CDR3 is 13 amino acids long. The germline CDR1 and CDR2 sequences are SGHRS and YFSETQ. The CDR3 nucleotides read TGCGCCAGCAGTCCTAAAGGGCCCTACGAGCAGTACTTC. It yields the protein CASSPKGPYEQYF.

The V gene is TRBV19, the J gene TRBJ2-3; the D is unclear. V lost 7 bases, J lost 2 bases, and 10 bases lay in between. This CDR3 spans 13 amino acids. CDR1 is LNHDA, CDR2 SQIVND, per germline (reference sequence). The CDR3 spells CASTRTVTDTQYF. The CDR3 nucleotides are TGTGCCAGTACAAGGACGGTCACAGATACGCAGTATTTT.

About this clone: Other DNA sequences in this specimen translate into the identical CDR3. The V call is TRBV7-3, the J call TRBJ2-7; D is ambiguous. This CDR3 is built from 13 residues. Germline V gene sequence: CDR1 SGHTA, CDR2 FQGTGA. V dropped 4 bases and J dropped 3 bases, with 10 bases sitting between them. The CDR3 nucleotides are TGTGCCAGCAGCTCCTTCGGCGGCTACGAGCAGTACTTC. Translated, it gives CASSSFGGYEQYF.

The chain links TRBV5-4 to TRBJ2-1; TRBD2 aligns across 10 bases. The CDR3 has 20 residues. CDR1 and CDR2 from the germline V gene are SGHNT and YYREEE (reference sequence). V lost 0 bases, J lost 0 bases, and 12 bases stayed unmatched. CDR3 protein: CASSLGPAGGPSFSYNEQFF. CDR3 DNA sequence: TGTGCCAGCAGCTTGGGGCCAGCGGGAGGGCCGTCCTTCTCCTACAATGAGCAGTTCTTC.

V usage is TRBV4-3 and J usage is TRBJ1-1, with D tentatively TRBD1 (5 bases). The germline V gene encodes CDR1 LGHNA and CDR2 YSLEER. Trimming stripped 1 base from V and 1 base from J, with 13 bases between. This CDR3 is 16 amino acids long. CDR3 nucleotide sequence: TGCGCCAGCAGCCAAGGTGTTCGGGGGACGAACACTGAAGCTTTCTTT. It encodes CASSQGVRGTNTEAFF.

J is TRBJ2-7 and V is TRBV19; D not certain. The CDR3 is 13 residues long. CDR1 LNHDA and CDR2 SQIVND come from the germline V gene (reference sequence). Trimming shortened V by 9 bases and J by 4 bases, and 16 bases separated the two germline ends. DNA for the CDR3: TGTGCCAGCGCCTTTGGACCCCTTTACGAGCAGTACTTC. Translating it yields CASAFGPLYEQYF.

The chain is built from TRBV6-1 and TRBJ1-2, with D tentatively TRBD1 (6 bases). The germline V gene encodes CDR1 MNHNS and CDR2 SASEGT. The CDR3 has 14 residues. V was cut by 7 bases and J by 0 bases, with 12 bases left in between. CDR3 loop: CASTTDRANYGYTF. The CDR3 bases are TGTGCCAGCACAACGGACAGAGCTAACTATGGCTACACCTTC.

This clone was counted only a few times. The chain links TRBV7-9 to TRBJ1-2; 7 bases fit TRBD1. Germline lookup yields CDR1 SEHNR and CDR2 FQNEAQ (reference sequence). The CDR3 has 13 amino acids. The J segment lost 7 bases and the V segment lost 4 bases, leaving 6 bases of the junction unmatched. CDR3 residues: CASSSDRMSGYTF. As DNA, the CDR3 is TGTGCCAGCAGCTCGGACAGGATGAGTGGCTACACCTTC.

This clone was recorded once. The CDR3 sequence is CATSRGPKVAETQYF. The CDR3 DNA reads as TGTGCCACCAGCAGAGGGCCCAAAGTAGCTGAGACCCAGTACTTC. This chain uses TRBV15 with TRBJ2-5; unclear D gene. This CDR3 has 15 residues. In germline, CDR1 is LNHNV, CDR2 YYDKDF (reference sequence). Trimming cost V 1 base and J 5 bases, with 14 bases left between them.

This chain joins TRBV6-1 and TRBJ1-5, with a possible D match to TRBD1 (5 bases). Looked up from germline, CDR1 is MNHNS and CDR2 is SASEGT. With 2 bases removed from V and 6 bases from J, the gap between germline ends came to 17 bases. There are 16 residues in the CDR3. CDR3 residues: CASSEWVPPGVQPQHF. CDR3 DNA: TGTGCCAGCAGTGAATGGGTACCCCCGGGGGTTCAGCCCCAGCATTTT.

The chain recombines TRBV9 with TRBJ1-1; no definite D call. CDR1 SGDLS and CDR2 YYNGEE come from the germline V gene. The V and J ends lost 4 bases and 5 bases respectively, with 12 bases between them. The CDR3 is made up of 13 amino acids. This CDR3 reads CASSLGLGTEAFF. In nucleotides, the CDR3 is TGTGCCAGCAGCCTAGGCTTGGGGACTGAAGCTTTCTTT.

J is TRBJ1-2 and V is TRBV7-6, with D uncertain. V gave up 5 bases and J gave up 2 bases, with 12 bases separating them. Per the germline V gene, CDR1 is SGHVS and CDR2 is FNYEAQ. CDR3 length: 14 residues. CDR3 coding DNA: TGTGCCAGCAGCCCGGGCGGATTAAACTATGGCTACACCTTC. This sequence encodes CASSPGGLNYGYTF.

This chain connects TRBV5-4 to TRBJ2-5; 7 bases match TRBD2. Germline CDR1 SGHNT, CDR2 YYREEE (reference sequence). The CDR3 covers 16 residues. V lost 1 base to trimming and J lost 1 base; unmatched junction nucleotides: 7. The CDR3 here is CASSLRLAGFQETQYF. The CDR3 bases are TGTGCCAGCAGCTTGCGACTAGCAGGTTTCCAAGAGACCCAGTACTTC.

In nucleotides, the CDR3 is TGTGCCAGCAGCACCGCCGGGACAGGGGGAGGACACGAGCAGTACTTC. Residues: CASSTAGTGGGHEQYF. This sequence joins TRBV7-9 and TRBJ2-7, with 11 positions matching TRBD1. V shed 5 bases, J shed 5 bases, and the junction held 11 bases outside the gene matches. Germline loops: CDR1 SEHNR, CDR2 FQNEAQ (reference sequence). CDR3 length: 16 amino acids.

The CDR3 coding sequence is TGTGCCAGCAGCTTGTGGGCGGACGTCGGGACTAATGAAAAACTGTTTTTT. Amino acid sequence: CASSLWADVGTNEKLFF. The chain combines TRBV5-5 with TRBJ1-4; unclear D gene. Germline-derived CDR1 and CDR2 are SGHKS and YYEKEE (reference sequence). CDR3 length equals 17 residues. The germline V and J ends were trimmed by 1 base and 2 bases, with 15 bases remaining between them.

This chain uses TRBV4-1 with TRBJ2-2, with D hard to call. Per germline, CDR1 MGHRA and CDR2 YSYEKL. CDR3 length: 12 residues. The V and J ends lost 6 bases and 1 base respectively, with 3 bases between them. DNA of the CDR3: TGCGCCAGCAGGGGGAACACCGGGGAGCTGTTTTTT. Amino acid sequence: CASRGNTGELFF.